A single sample gave rise to the 25 T cell receptor beta chains below, sequenced in a study of a mutant IDH1 vaccine in newly diagnosed glioma. The time point is: week 23, last vaccination. Every vaccination contained 300 ug of the mutant IDH1 20-mer peptide and was paired with topical imiquimod. Repertoires were generated with immunoSEQ multiplex PCR, while TCRdb's copy carries only in-frame clones and drops some. The repertoire has approximately 35,000 clones, approximately 88% of them found once; the top ten carry approximately 2.4%. No antigen is known for these receptors. This specimen consisted of PBMCs, obtained from a glioma patient whose treatment included an IDH1 peptide vaccine. The receptors shown here come from a man aged 40-50 years with glioma.

The V gene is TRBV30, the J gene TRBJ1-1; D is undetermined. In germline, CDR1 is GTSNPN, CDR2 SVGIG (reference sequence). CDR3 length: 10 residues. V was clipped by 5 bases and J by 8 bases, with 9 bases between them. Written as DNA, the CDR3 is TGTGCCTGGGGACCCCCCGAAGCTTTCTTT. Translation gives CAWGPPEAFF.

CDR3 amino acids: CSVDEAFQLYNEQFF. The CDR3 bases are TGCAGCGTCGATGAAGCGTTCCAGCTCTACAATGAGCAGTTCTTC. The V gene is TRBV29-1, the J gene TRBJ2-1; D gene unclear. V gave up 6 bases and J gave up 3 bases, with 18 bases separating them. Per germline, CDR1 SQVTM and CDR2 ANQGSEA. This CDR3 contains 15 residues.

The genes are TRBV2 and TRBJ2-3; D might be TRBD2 (5 bases). The CDR3 runs 15 residues. V lost 2 bases to trimming and J lost 2 bases, with 11 bases between them. In germline, CDR1 is SNHLY, CDR2 FYNNEI. CDR3 sequence reads: CASSENGLPTDTQYF. CDR3 sequence (DNA): TGTGCCAGCAGTGAAAATGGACTCCCCACAGATACGCAGTATTTT.

The chain joins TRBV7-2 to TRBJ2-4; 7 nucleotides agree with TRBD1. This CDR3 has 13 residues. In germline, CDR1 is SGHTA, CDR2 FQGNSA. J lost 6 bases, V lost 8 bases, and 7 bases had no gene match. The CDR3 region is CASSRGSGNIQYF. The CDR3 DNA is TGTGCCAGCTCCAGGGGGAGTGGAAACATTCAGTACTTC.

The gene calls are TRBV29-1 and TRBJ2-1; 9 nucleotides agree with TRBD2. Germline CDR1 and CDR2: SQVTM and ANQGSEA. J was trimmed by 0 bases and V by 5 bases; bases with no gene match: 8. CDR3 length equals 16 residues. CDR3 DNA: TGCAGCGTTCTCCCTAGCGGGGCCGGCTCCTACAATGAGCAGTTCTTC. Translation gives CSVLPSGAGSYNEQFF.

J is TRBJ2-1 and V is TRBV19, with D perhaps assigned TRBD1 or TRBD2 (5 bases each). CDR1 and CDR2 from the germline V gene are LNHDA and SQIVND (reference sequence). Between the trimmed V and J ends, which lost 2 bases and 6 bases, there was a span of 11 bases. The CDR3 spans 14 residues. The CDR3 sequence: CASSISPGRNEQFF. The CDR3 DNA reads as TGTGCCAGTAGTATAAGCCCGGGGCGCAATGAGCAGTTCTTC.

The chain carries TRBV7-2 and TRBJ2-2; 10 nucleotides line up with TRBD2. From germline, CDR1 is SGHTA and CDR2 FQGNSA. CDR3 length: 16 amino acids. J was trimmed by 7 bases and V by 4 bases; bases with no gene match: 9. This chain's CDR3 is CASSWGLATLGGELFF. DNA of the CDR3: TGTGCCAGCAGCTGGGGACTAGCGACATTAGGCGGGGAGCTGTTTTTT.

The V call is TRBV7-2, the J call TRBJ2-4; 10 bases are shared with TRBD2. The V segment lost 0 bases and the J segment 7 bases; nucleotides outside the gene matches: 3. Germline loops: CDR1 SGHTA, CDR2 FQGNSA. The CDR3 is 15 amino acids. CDR3 region: CASSLASGRGNIQYF. In DNA, the CDR3 is TGTGCCAGCAGCTTAGCGAGCGGGAGGGGCAACATTCAGTACTTC.

The genes are TRBV5-1 and TRBJ2-2, with 7 bases lining up with TRBD2. Germline loops: CDR1 SGHRS, CDR2 YFSETQ. The CDR3 totals 16 residues. V shed 6 bases, J shed 2 bases, and the junction held 10 bases outside the gene matches. CDR3 coding DNA: TGCGCCAGCACCGCTGGCCTAGCGGCTAACACCGGGGAGCTGTTTTTT. Translating it yields CASTAGLAANTGELFF.

The V call is TRBV21-1, the J call TRBJ1-1; the table's TRBD1 call for D was not verified on the DNA. TRBV21-1 is assigned pseudogene status. The CDR3 is made up of 14 amino acids. The CDR3 DNA reads as TGTGCCAGCAAAAGACAGAGATCAAGCACTGAAGCTTTCTTT. Its translation is CASKRQRSSTEAFF.

The chain couples TRBV18 to TRBJ1-3; perhaps TRBD1 as D (5 bases). CDR1 is KGHSH and CDR2 is LQKENI in the germline V gene. V was shortened by 3 bases and J by 8 bases, with 23 bases between the two germline ends. The CDR3 is made up of 17 amino acids. The CDR3 DNA reads as TGTGCCAGCTCACCCGCATCAGCCCTCTCCGGGGGTCACACCATATATTTT. Its protein is CASSPASALSGGHTIYF.

The chain links TRBV21-1 to TRBJ2-4; the table's D call, TRBD1, has no DNA check behind it. TRBV21-1 represents a pseudogene. This CDR3 has 17 amino acids. CDR3 bases: TGTGCCAGCAGCAAAGAGGGGGATAGGGTAGCCAAAAACATTCAGTACTTC. This translates into CASSKEGDRVAKNIQYF.

This clone occurred a few times. The chain joins TRBV4-1 to TRBJ2-2; 7 positions match TRBD2. This CDR3 has 15 residues. CDR1 is MGHRA and CDR2 is YSYEKL in the germline V gene. The V segment lost 4 bases and the J segment 5 bases; nucleotides outside the gene matches: 7. CDR3 region: CASSRGLDTTGELFF. CDR3 coding DNA: TGCGCCAGCAGCCGCGGACTAGACACAACCGGGGAGCTGTTTTTT.

The chain uses TRBV6-1 and TRBJ1-1; D is ambiguous. V lost 3 bases, J lost 2 bases, and 16 bases lay in between. CDR1 is MNHNS, CDR2 SASEGT, per germline. The CDR3 is 16 residues long. The CDR3 coding sequence is TGTGCCAGCAGTGATTATGTGGTAGGGTATAACACTGAAGCTTTCTTT. Translation gives CASSDYVVGYNTEAFF.

This clone was counted a single time. The gene calls are TRBV11-2 and TRBJ2-2; the D is unclear. This CDR3 contains 15 residues. From germline, CDR1 is SGHAT and CDR2 FQNNGV. The V end was cut by 1 base, the J end by 0 bases, with 6 bases between. The chain's CDR3 is CASSLGVSNTGELFF. As DNA, the CDR3 is TGTGCCAGCAGCTTAGGGGTTTCGAACACCGGGGAGCTGTTTTTT.

The chain has TRBV5-1 and TRBJ2-7; D assignment may be TRBD1 or TRBD2 (6 bases each). The V end lost 0 bases, the J end lost 7 bases, and 11 bases lay between the germline ends. This CDR3 is built from 13 residues. Germline CDR1 and CDR2: SGHRS and YFSETQ. The CDR3 nucleotides read TGCGCCAGCAGCTTGGAGGGGGGAGGAGAGCAGTACTTC. As protein: CASSLEGGGEQYF.

This clone appeared a few times. The chain recombines TRBV2 with TRBJ1-5, with D uncertain. Trimming cost V 3 bases and J 7 bases, with 10 bases left between them. In germline, CDR1 is SNHLY, CDR2 FYNNEI. The CDR3 length is 13 residues. The CDR3 loop reads CASSDWGAQPQHF. For the CDR3, the DNA is TGTGCCAGCAGTGATTGGGGTGCCCAGCCCCAGCATTTT.

Here the CDR3 DNA reads TGTGCCAGCAGCTTATTATCGGGGCCTGCCGAGCAGTACGTC. It yields the protein CASSLLSGPAEQYV. The V and J genes are TRBV7-8 and TRBJ2-7; D tentatively fits TRBD1 or TRBD2 (5 bases each). The CDR3 loop spans 14 amino acids. V was clipped by 2 bases and J by 6 bases, with 14 bases between them. CDR1 and CDR2 from the germline V gene are SGHVS and FQNEAQ.

This chain joins TRBV18 and TRBJ1-4; 9 bases are a match to TRBD1. There are 12 residues in the CDR3. The germline CDR1 and CDR2 sequences are KGHSH and LQKENI. The trim removed 6 bases at V and 10 bases at J, leaving 3 bases unmatched. The CDR3 reads CASSSTGGKLFF. The CDR3 DNA reads as TGTGCCAGCTCTTCGACAGGGGGAAAACTGTTTTTT.

The rearrangement joins TRBV29-1 to TRBJ2-7; 10 nucleotides match TRBD1. Germline trimming cut 2 bases from V and 9 bases from J; bases unmatched to any gene: 7. CDR1 is SQVTM, CDR2 ANQGSEA, per germline. This CDR3 is 13 amino acids long. This chain's CDR3 is CSVERDRGSAQYF. CDR3 coding DNA: TGCAGCGTTGAACGGGACAGGGGATCGGCGCAGTACTTC.

The chain links TRBV19 to TRBJ1-1, with a possible D match to TRBD1 (6 bases). CDR1 LNHDA and CDR2 SQIVND come from the germline V gene (reference sequence). The CDR3 has 14 residues. Trimming took off 3 bases at V and 1 base at J, with 9 bases between the two ends. In DNA, the CDR3 is TGTGCCAGTAGTATGGGGGCAGCGAACACTGAAGCTTTCTTT. Encoded protein: CASSMGAANTEAFF.

This clone has more than one count but fewer than ten. CDR3 coding DNA: TGTGCCAGCAGTGAAGAGGGAGGGGCCGGGGCCAACGTCCTGACTTTC. This sequence encodes CASSEEGGAGANVLTF. J is TRBJ2-6 and V is TRBV6-1; 7 positions match TRBD2. Losses at the gene ends were 1 base for V and 4 bases for J; bases not matched to a gene: 4. Looked up from germline, CDR1 is MNHNS and CDR2 is SASEGT. The CDR3 consists of 16 residues.

The chain couples TRBV27 to TRBJ1-3; D perhaps matches TRBD1 (5 bases). Trimming removed 6 bases at V and 0 bases at J, with 9 bases between. Per germline, CDR1 MNHEY and CDR2 SMNVEV (reference sequence). The CDR3 has 14 amino acids. The CDR3 nucleotides are TGTGCCAGCAGCGCAGGGATCTCTGGAAACACCATATATTTT. The encoded protein is CASSAGISGNTIYF.

This sequence joins TRBV28 and TRBJ2-5; D possibly corresponds to TRBD2 (6 bases). Germline V lookup: CDR1 MDHEN, CDR2 SYDVKM. The CDR3 is made up of 15 amino acids. Trimming shortened V by 8 bases and J by 1 base, and 17 bases separated the two germline ends. The DNA for the CDR3 is TGTGCCAGCCTTCCTGGGGGGAGATTCCAAGAGACCCAGTACTTC. As protein: CASLPGGRFQETQYF.

This clone was observed once. V usage is TRBV7-2 and J usage is TRBJ1-5; no firm D call. Germline-derived CDR1 and CDR2 are SGHTA and FQGNSA. V dropped 1 base and J dropped 1 base, with 5 bases sitting between them. The CDR3 covers 14 residues. This CDR3 is CASSLELSNQPQHF. Here the CDR3 DNA reads TGTGCCAGCAGCTTAGAACTGAGCAATCAGCCCCAGCATTTT.